The 2 T cell receptor beta chains below come from one sample, sequenced in a study of T cells after yellow fever vaccination (dated by TCRdb to between 2018 and 2021). The label giving this sample's treatment or condition can be read as: live attenuated yellow fever vaccine strain. The receptor library was made with 5' RACE. Sequencing instrument: Illumina HiSeq 2500. TCRdb redid the processing of the public reads, applying fastp at Q25 and MiXCR, and retained in-frame beta chains. Duplicate CDR3 protein sequences are folded into a single record with the most common DNA and genes. A total of about 340,000 distinct CDR3 sequences appear in this sample, 8.7% of them only once. The top ten constitute about 20% of the sample. Specimen: PBMCs, collected on the day of the first yellow fever vaccination. Source of these receptors: a man younger than 30 who received the YFV17D yellow fever vaccine.

The V and J genes are TRBV3-1 and TRBJ2-5, with TRBD2 matching 8 bases. The CDR3 sequence is 15 residues long. J was trimmed by 6 bases and V by 4 bases; bases with no gene match: 10. From germline, CDR1 is LGHDT and CDR2 YNNKEL (reference sequence). CDR3 sequence reads: CASSPYLSGVQTQYF. The CDR3 nucleotides read TGTGCCAGCAGCCCATATCTTAGCGGGGTACAGACCCAGTACTTC.

The chain's CDR3 is CASSLDGQFYNSPLHF. The CDR3 region has the DNA TGTGCCAGCAGCTTGGATGGACAGTTCTATAATTCACCCCTCCACTTT. The chain recombines TRBV5-6 with TRBJ1-6; D perhaps matches TRBD1 (6 bases). The CDR3 sequence is 16 residues long. The germline V and J ends were trimmed by 0 bases and 3 bases, with 10 bases remaining between them. CDR1 and CDR2 from the germline V gene are SGHDT and YYEEEE.